Following are 27 T cell receptor beta chains from one sample sequenced in a study of control samples from healthy donors and cancer patients. The repertoire was sequenced with immunoSEQ multiplex PCR; TCRdb's copy has only in-frame clones and lacks some. Among 120,000 or so clones listed, approximately 84% were seen once. Sequencing input: blood. The source is a man aged 18 to 29 in good health.

This rearrangement joins TRBV6-1 to TRBJ1-3; D remains ambiguous. Germline V CDR1 and CDR2: MNHNS, SASEGT. The CDR3 has 18 residues. V gave up 0 bases and J gave up 4 bases, with 19 bases separating them. CDR3 sequence (DNA): TGTGCCAGCAGTGAAGCGCTTTTCTCACTGGCAGGCGGAAACACCATATATTTT. This codes for CASSEALFSLAGGNTIYF.

Within the sample, this clone is medium-sized. The rearrangement uses TRBV28 and TRBJ2-1; TRBD2 agrees at 14 bases. This CDR3 has 14 residues. CDR1 MDHEN and CDR2 SYDVKM come from the germline V gene. Losses at the gene ends were 4 bases for V and 9 bases for J; bases not matched to a gene: 2. This chain's CDR3 is CASSSGLAGGEQFF. CDR3 coding DNA: TGTGCCAGCAGTTCCGGACTAGCGGGAGGTGAGCAGTTCTTC.

Here the CDR3 reads CASSPFATNEKLFF. In DNA form, the CDR3 reads TGTGCCAGTTCTCCCTTTGCAACTAATGAAAAACTGTTTTTT. This chain connects TRBV19 to TRBJ1-4; D remains ambiguous. The V end was cut by 8 bases, the J end by 0 bases, with 10 bases between. The CDR3 totals 14 residues. Germline loops: CDR1 LNHDA, CDR2 SQIVND (reference sequence).

This clone has a single count. The chain employs TRBV3-1 (or the pseudogene TRBV3-2) and TRBJ2-7; D perhaps matches TRBD2 (5 bases). The germline V and J ends were trimmed by 6 bases and 0 bases, with 9 bases remaining between them. The germline CDR1 and CDR2 sequences are LGHDT and YNNKEL (reference sequence). The CDR3 contains 13 residues. This chain's CDR3 is CASRHRGSYEQYF. As DNA, the CDR3 is TGTGCCAGCAGGCATCGGGGCTCCTACGAGCAGTACTTC.

This clone has a single count. V gene TRBV24-1 combines with J gene TRBJ2-2; D perhaps matches TRBD2 (6 bases). V was clipped by 7 bases and J by 0 bases, with 8 bases between them. The CDR3 runs 14 residues. Germline CDR1 is KGHDR and CDR2 is SFDVKD. Here the CDR3 reads CATRPGANTGELFF. In DNA form, the CDR3 reads TGTGCCACCAGGCCGGGAGCGAACACCGGGGAGCTGTTTTTT.

This clone was seen only a few times. Other DNA sequences from this sample encode an identical CDR3 as well. This rearrangement joins TRBV4-1 to TRBJ1-1; no firm D call. The germline V gene encodes CDR1 MGHRA and CDR2 YSYEKL. The CDR3 is made up of 14 amino acids. V was shortened by 0 bases and J by 1 base, with 6 bases between the two germline ends. The CDR3 is CASSQEVRNTEAFF. The CDR3 DNA follows: TGCGCCAGCAGCCAAGAAGTGCGGAACACTGAAGCTTTCTTT.

This clone was seen a single time. The V gene is TRBV7-6, the J gene TRBJ2-7; 10 bases are a match to TRBD2. This CDR3 has 15 residues. CDR1 is SGHVS and CDR2 is FNYEAQ in the germline V gene. The ends lost 5 bases at V and 1 base at J; junction bases unmatched: 5. The CDR3 sequence is CASSPGTSVSYEQYF. CDR3 DNA sequence: TGTGCCAGCAGCCCTGGGACTAGCGTATCCTACGAGCAGTACTTC.

V usage is TRBV30 and J usage is TRBJ2-3; 9 positions match TRBD1. CDR3 length equals 13 residues. Germline V gene sequence: CDR1 GTSNPN, CDR2 SVGIG (reference sequence). The trim removed 4 bases at V and 3 bases at J, leaving 2 bases unmatched. The CDR3 sequence is CAWNRGRTDTQYF. Written as DNA, the CDR3 is TGTGCCTGGAACAGGGGGCGTACAGATACGCAGTATTTT. The whole variable domain, filled in from reference TRBV30 and TRBJ2-3, reads SQTIHQWPATLVQPVGSPLSLECTVEGTSNPNLYWYRQAAGRGLQLLFYSVGIGQISSEVPQNLSASRPQDRQFILSSKKLLLSDSGFYLCAWNRGRTDTQYFGPGTRLTVL.

This chain joins TRBV7-3 and TRBJ1-5; D uncertain. The CDR3 contains 13 residues. Trimming took 1 base from V and 1 from J, leaving 2 bases between them. CDR1 is SGHTA, CDR2 FQGTGA, per germline. CDR3 residues: CASSLSSNQPQHF. The CDR3 bases are TGTGCCAGCAGCTTAAGCAGCAATCAGCCCCAGCATTTT.

The genes are TRBV27 and TRBJ2-7; 10 bases map to TRBD2. Germline CDR1 MNHEY, CDR2 SMNVEV (reference sequence). The trim removed 7 bases at V and 5 bases at J, leaving 11 bases unmatched. The CDR3 runs 15 residues. CDR3 residues: CASTLDPSGRDEQYF. CDR3 sequence (DNA): TGTGCCAGCACTTTGGACCCTAGCGGGAGAGACGAGCAGTACTTC.

The rearrangement joins TRBV6-2 or TRBV6-3 to TRBJ2-7; 9 bases align to TRBD2. Germline CDR1 is MNHEY and CDR2 is SVGEGT. The CDR3 runs 15 residues. V shed 4 bases, J shed 5 bases, and the junction held 9 bases outside the gene matches. The CDR3 reads CASSSSTGLADEQYF. In nucleotides, the CDR3 is TGTGCCAGCAGTTCGAGCACGGGACTAGCCGACGAGCAGTACTTC.

A single count supports this clone. The chain has TRBV11-3 and TRBJ2-4; 7 positions match TRBD2. V gave up 5 bases and J gave up 0 bases; unmatched junction bases: 7. There are 16 residues in the CDR3. Per germline, CDR1 SGHNT and CDR2 YENEEA. CDR3 in DNA: TGTGCCAGCAGCCAGGTGGCGGGAGAAGCCAAAAACATTCAGTACTTC. Its protein product is CASSQVAGEAKNIQYF.

This sequence joins TRBV28 and TRBJ2-3, with TRBD1 identical over 9 bases. The CDR3 totals 15 residues. Germline CDR1 is MDHEN and CDR2 is SYDVKM. V gave up 5 bases and J gave up 1 base; unmatched junction bases: 4. The CDR3 nucleotides are TGTGCCAGCAGTCTACAGGGGGCTCGCACAGATACGCAGTATTTT. It is translated as CASSLQGARTDTQYF.

This chain links TRBV12-3 or TRBV12-4 with TRBJ1-1; tentatively, D is TRBD1 (5 bases). Trimming cost V 3 bases and J 5 bases, with 10 bases left between them. This CDR3 has 13 residues. The CDR3 region has the DNA TGTGCCAGCAGTTTGGGGCCGGCGACTGAAGCTTTCTTT. This sequence encodes CASSLGPATEAFF.

V usage is TRBV5-1 and J usage is TRBJ2-1; 7 bases line up with TRBD2. The germline gives CDR1 SGHRS, CDR2 YFSETQ. The CDR3 is 14 amino acids. Losses at the gene ends were 7 bases for V and 9 bases for J; bases not matched to a gene: 13. The CDR3 is CASADTAGLGEQFF. In DNA, the CDR3 is TGCGCCAGCGCCGATACAGCGGGATTAGGTGAGCAGTTCTTC.

For the CDR3, the DNA is TGTGCCAGCAGCTTCTCTGGGGGGGGAGCTTACGAGCAGTACTTC. It encodes CASSFSGGGAYEQYF. The V call is TRBV7-2, the J call TRBJ2-7, with TRBD2 matching 7 bases. Germline CDR1 and CDR2: SGHTA and FQGNSA. After removal of 3 bases from V and 4 bases from J, the junction contained 9 bases not matched to a gene. The CDR3 sequence is 15 residues long.

The CDR3 nucleotides are TGTGCCAGCAGCTTAATGGGGGGCCGGTATGGCTACACCTTC. It translates to CASSLMGGRYGYTF. This chain connects TRBV11-2 to TRBJ1-2, with D possibly TRBD1 on 6 matching bases. V lost 2 bases, J lost 5 bases, and 12 bases lay in between. The germline V gene has CDR1 SGHAT and CDR2 FQNNGV. The CDR3 covers 14 residues.

This sequence joins TRBV18 and TRBJ2-3, with no clear D. CDR3 size: 13 residues. Trimming left V 3 bases short and J 3 bases short, with 7 bases between. Germline-derived CDR1 and CDR2 are KGHSH and LQKENI. This chain's CDR3 is CASSPFGTDTQYF. CDR3 DNA: TGTGCCAGCTCACCCTTTGGGACAGATACGCAGTATTTT. The full variable domain, its missing parts supplied by reference TRBV18 and TRBJ2-3, is NAGVMQNPRHLVRRRGQEARLRCSPMKGHSHVYWYRQLPEEGLKFMVYLQKENIIDESGMPKERFSAEFPKEGPSILRIQQVVRGDSAAYFCASSPFGTDTQYFGPGTRLTVL.

The V and J genes are TRBV11-3 and TRBJ1-2, with a possible D match to TRBD1 (5 bases). Trimming took 0 bases from V and 5 from J, leaving 40 bases between them. The CDR3 length is 24 residues. The germline V gene encodes CDR1 SGHNT and CDR2 YENEEA. The CDR3 DNA reads as TGTGCCAGCAGCTTAGACCCGCTCCCCGGTGGATTGGAAACAGGCTTCCTCTTCCTATATGGCTACACCTTC. Translated, it gives CASSLDPLPGGLETGFLFLYGYTF.

The V call is TRBV2, the J call TRBJ2-2, with 10 bases fitting TRBD1. The germline V gene has CDR1 SNHLY and CDR2 FYNNEI. The CDR3 has 17 residues. V shed 6 bases, J shed 4 bases, and the junction held 11 bases outside the gene matches. The CDR3 loop reads CASSLGQGVLITGELFF. DNA of the CDR3: TGTGCCAGCAGCCTCGGACAGGGGGTTTTAATCACCGGGGAGCTGTTTTTT.

The chain links TRBV9 to TRBJ1-1; D possibly corresponds to TRBD1 (5 bases). Per germline, CDR1 SGDLS and CDR2 YYNGEE. The ends were cut back, 0 bases at V and 7 bases at J, with 13 bases in the middle. The CDR3 runs to 14 residues. The CDR3 protein is CASSVAGDDSEAFF. The CDR3 region has the DNA TGTGCCAGCAGCGTAGCCGGAGACGACAGTGAAGCTTTCTTT. The entire variable domain, with the rest obtained from reference TRBV9 and TRBJ1-1, is as follows: DSGVTQTPKHLITATGQRVTLRCSPRSGDLSVYWYQQSLDQGLQFLIQYYNGEERAKGNILERFSAQQFPDLHSELNLSSLELGDSALYFCASSVAGDDSEAFFGQGTRLTVV.

This clone was detected only a few times. This chain joins TRBV6-5 and TRBJ1-2, with 7 bases lining up with TRBD1. The CDR3 has 14 amino acids. Looked up from germline, CDR1 is MNHEY and CDR2 is SVGAGI. V lost 7 bases and J lost 4; bases outside the gene matches: 9. The CDR3, as DNA: TGTGCCAGCAATCCCACAGGGGATGCCTATGGCTACACCTTC. This encodes CASNPTGDAYGYTF.

The V gene is TRBV9, the J gene TRBJ2-7; TRBD1 aligns across 8 bases. This CDR3 contains 15 residues. CDR1 SGDLS and CDR2 YYNGEE come from the germline V gene. J was trimmed by 5 bases and V by 1 base; bases with no gene match: 8. The CDR3 coding sequence is TGTGCCAGCAGCGTAACCGGACAGGGTGTAGACGAGCAGTACTTC. Protein product: CASSVTGQGVDEQYF.

In its sample, this clone was seen a few times. At one end the junction does not follow the germline gene, possibly because of a read error. This chain joins TRBV5-1 and TRBJ2-3, with 9 bases aligning to TRBD2. CDR3 length: 14 amino acids. Looked up from germline, CDR1 is SGHRS and CDR2 is YFSETQ. DNA for the CDR3: TGCGCCAGCAGCTTGGAGTTAGGTAGCGGGAGTCGGAATTTT. Its protein product is CASSLELGSGSRNF.

The CDR3 bases are TGTGCCAGCAGCTTAGTTCCTAGCCACGGGGAGCTGTTTTTT. This codes for CASSLVPSHGELFF. This chain joins TRBV11-3 and TRBJ2-2; possible D gene TRBD2, 5 bases. V gave up 1 base and J gave up 7 bases, with 10 bases separating them. The CDR3 loop spans 14 amino acids. Germline assignment: CDR1 SGHNT and CDR2 YENEEA.

V gene TRBV5-4 combines with J gene TRBJ2-2; TRBD1 aligns across 9 bases. With V trimmed by 5 bases and J by 7 bases, 6 bases remained unmatched. Germline CDR1 SGHNT, CDR2 YYREEE (reference sequence). The CDR3 is 14 amino acids. CDR3 DNA: TGTGCCAGCAGGCGGGACAGGGAGATCGGGGAGCTGTTTTTT. Translating gives CASRRDREIGELFF.

The count of this clone is one. The chain carries TRBV29-1 and TRBJ2-1; D call uncertain. Trimming left V 7 bases short and J 7 bases short, with 17 bases between. The CDR3 is made up of 13 amino acids. Germline values: CDR1 SQVTM, CDR2 ANQGSEA. This chain's CDR3 is CSAERSPRNEQFF. In DNA, the CDR3 is TGCAGCGCCGAACGGAGCCCCAGGAATGAGCAGTTCTTC.